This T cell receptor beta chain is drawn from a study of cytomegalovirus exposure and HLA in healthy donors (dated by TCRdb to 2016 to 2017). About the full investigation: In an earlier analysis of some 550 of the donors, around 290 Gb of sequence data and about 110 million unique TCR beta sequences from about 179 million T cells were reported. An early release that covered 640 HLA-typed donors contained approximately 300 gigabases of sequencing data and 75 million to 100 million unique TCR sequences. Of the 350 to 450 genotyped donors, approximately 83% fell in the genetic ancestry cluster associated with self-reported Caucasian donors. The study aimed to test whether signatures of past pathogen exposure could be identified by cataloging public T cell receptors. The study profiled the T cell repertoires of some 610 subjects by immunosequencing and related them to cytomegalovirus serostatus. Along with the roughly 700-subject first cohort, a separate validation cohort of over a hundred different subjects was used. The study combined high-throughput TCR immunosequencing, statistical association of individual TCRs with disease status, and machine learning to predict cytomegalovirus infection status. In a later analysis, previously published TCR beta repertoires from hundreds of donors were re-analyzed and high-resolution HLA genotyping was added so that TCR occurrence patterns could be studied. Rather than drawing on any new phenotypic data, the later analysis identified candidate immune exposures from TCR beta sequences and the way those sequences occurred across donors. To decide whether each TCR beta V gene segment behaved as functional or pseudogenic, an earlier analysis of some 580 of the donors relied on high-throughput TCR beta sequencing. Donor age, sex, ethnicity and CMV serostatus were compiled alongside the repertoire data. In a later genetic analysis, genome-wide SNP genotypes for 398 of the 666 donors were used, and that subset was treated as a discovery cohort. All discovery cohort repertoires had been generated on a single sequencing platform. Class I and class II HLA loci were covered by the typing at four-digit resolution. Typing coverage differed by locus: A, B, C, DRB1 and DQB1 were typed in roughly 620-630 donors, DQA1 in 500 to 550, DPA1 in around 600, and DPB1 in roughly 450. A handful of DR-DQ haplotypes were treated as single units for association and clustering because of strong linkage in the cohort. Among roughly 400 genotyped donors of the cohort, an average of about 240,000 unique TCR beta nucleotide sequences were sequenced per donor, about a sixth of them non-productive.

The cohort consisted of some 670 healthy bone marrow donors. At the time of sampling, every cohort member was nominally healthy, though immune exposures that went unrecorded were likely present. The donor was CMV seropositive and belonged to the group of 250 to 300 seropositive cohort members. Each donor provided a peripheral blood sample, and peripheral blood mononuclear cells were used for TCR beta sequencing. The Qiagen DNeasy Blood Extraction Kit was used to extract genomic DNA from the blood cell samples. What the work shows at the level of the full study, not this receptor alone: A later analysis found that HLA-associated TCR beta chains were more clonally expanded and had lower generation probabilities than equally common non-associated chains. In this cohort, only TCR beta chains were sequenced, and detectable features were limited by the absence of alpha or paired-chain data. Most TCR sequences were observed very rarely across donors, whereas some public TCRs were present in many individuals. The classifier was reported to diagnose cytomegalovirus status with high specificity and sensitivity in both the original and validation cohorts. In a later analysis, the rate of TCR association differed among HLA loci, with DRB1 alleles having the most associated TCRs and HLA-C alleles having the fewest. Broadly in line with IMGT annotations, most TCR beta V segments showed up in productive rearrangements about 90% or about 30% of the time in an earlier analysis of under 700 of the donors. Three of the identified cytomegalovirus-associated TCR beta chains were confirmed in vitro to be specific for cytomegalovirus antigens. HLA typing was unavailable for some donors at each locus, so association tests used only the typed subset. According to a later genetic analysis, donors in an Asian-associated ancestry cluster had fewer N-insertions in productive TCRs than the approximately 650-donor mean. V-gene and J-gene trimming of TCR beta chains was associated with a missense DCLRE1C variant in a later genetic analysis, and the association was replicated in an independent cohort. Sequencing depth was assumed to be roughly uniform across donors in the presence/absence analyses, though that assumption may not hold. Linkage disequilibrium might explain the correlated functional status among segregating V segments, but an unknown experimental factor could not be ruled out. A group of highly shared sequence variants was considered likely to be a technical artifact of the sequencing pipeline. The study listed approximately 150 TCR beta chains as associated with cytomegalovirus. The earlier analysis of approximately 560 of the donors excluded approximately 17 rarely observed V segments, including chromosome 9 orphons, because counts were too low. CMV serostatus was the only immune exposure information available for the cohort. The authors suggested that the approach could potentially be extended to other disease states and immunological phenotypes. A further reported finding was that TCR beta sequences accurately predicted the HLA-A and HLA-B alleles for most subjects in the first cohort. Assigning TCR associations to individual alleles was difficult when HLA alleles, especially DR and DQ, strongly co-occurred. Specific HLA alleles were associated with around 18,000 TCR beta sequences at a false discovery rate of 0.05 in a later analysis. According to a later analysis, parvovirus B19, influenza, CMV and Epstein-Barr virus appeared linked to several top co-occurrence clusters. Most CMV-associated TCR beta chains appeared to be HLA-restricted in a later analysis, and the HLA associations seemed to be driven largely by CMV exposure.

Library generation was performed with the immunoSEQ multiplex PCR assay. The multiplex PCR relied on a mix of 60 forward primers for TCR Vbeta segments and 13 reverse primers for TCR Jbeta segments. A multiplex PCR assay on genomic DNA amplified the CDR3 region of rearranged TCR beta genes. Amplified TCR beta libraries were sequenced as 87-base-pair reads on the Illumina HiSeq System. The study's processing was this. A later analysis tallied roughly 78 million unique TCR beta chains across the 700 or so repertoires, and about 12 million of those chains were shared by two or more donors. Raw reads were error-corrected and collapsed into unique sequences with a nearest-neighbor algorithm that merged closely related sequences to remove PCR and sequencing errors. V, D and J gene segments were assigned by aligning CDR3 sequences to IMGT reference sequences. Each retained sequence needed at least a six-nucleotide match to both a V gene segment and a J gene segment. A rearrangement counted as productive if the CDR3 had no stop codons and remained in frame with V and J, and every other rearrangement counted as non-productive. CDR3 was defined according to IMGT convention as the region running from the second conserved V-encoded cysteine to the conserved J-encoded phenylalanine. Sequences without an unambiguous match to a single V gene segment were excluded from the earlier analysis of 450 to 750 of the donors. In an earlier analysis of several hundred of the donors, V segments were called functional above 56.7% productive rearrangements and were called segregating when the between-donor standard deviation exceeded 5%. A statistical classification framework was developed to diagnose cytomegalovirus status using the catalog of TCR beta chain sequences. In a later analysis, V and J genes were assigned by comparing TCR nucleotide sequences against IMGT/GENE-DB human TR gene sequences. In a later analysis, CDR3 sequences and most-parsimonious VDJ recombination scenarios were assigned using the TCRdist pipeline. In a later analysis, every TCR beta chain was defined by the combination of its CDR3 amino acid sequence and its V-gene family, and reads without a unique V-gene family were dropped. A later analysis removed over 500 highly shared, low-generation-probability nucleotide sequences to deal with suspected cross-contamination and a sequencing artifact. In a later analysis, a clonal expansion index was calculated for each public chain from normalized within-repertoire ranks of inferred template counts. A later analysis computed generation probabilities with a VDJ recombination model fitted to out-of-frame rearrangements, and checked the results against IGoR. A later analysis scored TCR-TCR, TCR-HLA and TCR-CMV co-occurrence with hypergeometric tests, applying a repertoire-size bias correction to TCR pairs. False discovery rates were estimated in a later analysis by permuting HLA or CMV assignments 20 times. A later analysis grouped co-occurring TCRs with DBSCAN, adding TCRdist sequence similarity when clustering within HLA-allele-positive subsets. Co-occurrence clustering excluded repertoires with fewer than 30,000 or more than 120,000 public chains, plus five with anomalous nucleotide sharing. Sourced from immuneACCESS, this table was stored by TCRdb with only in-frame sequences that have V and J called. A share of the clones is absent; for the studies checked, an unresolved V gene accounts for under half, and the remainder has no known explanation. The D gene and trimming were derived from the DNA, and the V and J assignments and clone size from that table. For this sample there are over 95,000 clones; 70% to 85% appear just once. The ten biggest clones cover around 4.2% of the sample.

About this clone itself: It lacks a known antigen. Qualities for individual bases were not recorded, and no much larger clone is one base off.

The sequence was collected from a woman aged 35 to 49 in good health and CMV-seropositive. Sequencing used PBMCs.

The DNA is TGTGCCAGCAGCTTAGTAGCGGGCGGGACCAATTCACCCCTCCACTTT. Its coded protein is CASSLVAGGTNSPLHF. The rearranged chain carries TRBV7-2 and TRBJ1-6; TRBD1 is a weak D gene call, 5 bases matching. The CDR1 and CDR2 encoded by the germline V gene are SGHTA and FQGNSA. The CDR3 goes from the cysteine to the phenylalanine over 16 residues. Just the 48-base CDR3 DNA is kept, in frame starting at base 1. V is reduced by 1 base and J by 7 bases, leaving a spacing of 14 bases between them.